This T cell receptor beta chain was sequenced in a study of vaccination and CD4 T cells after COVID-19. The Oncomine TCR Beta short-read assay generated sequence data from the DNA of cultured CD4+ T cells. Via MiXCR, TCRdb re-called the PCR reads, giving one row per CDR3 protein. The table lists 7,500 to 10,000 distinct CDR3 sequences, more than 60% of them singletons, with more than 35% in the top ten. A few counts support this clonotype. Its antigen is unidentified. CDR3 length: 16 amino acids. With 10 bases removed from V and 2 bases from J, the gap between germline ends came to 23 bases. Germline values: CDR1 MNHNS, CDR2 SASEGT. Treatment reported: approximately nine-day PBMC culture with coronavirus spike peptide pools or control peptides (ViraFEST assay). Researchers reported culturing about 2 million PBMCs per well with about 10 IU/ml IL-2 and roughly 9.1 ug/ml peptide pools.

This receptor was identified in a human donor who had recovered from COVID-19. Sequences were obtained from CD4+ T cells from blood, cultured in vitro. The V and J genes are TRBV6-1 and TRBJ1-1; possibly TRBD1 for D (6 bases). The CDR3 DNA is TGTGCCATTTGGTGGGGGTGGGGGGCCCCAAACACTGAAGCTTTCTTT. Protein product: CAIWWGWGAPNTEAFF.